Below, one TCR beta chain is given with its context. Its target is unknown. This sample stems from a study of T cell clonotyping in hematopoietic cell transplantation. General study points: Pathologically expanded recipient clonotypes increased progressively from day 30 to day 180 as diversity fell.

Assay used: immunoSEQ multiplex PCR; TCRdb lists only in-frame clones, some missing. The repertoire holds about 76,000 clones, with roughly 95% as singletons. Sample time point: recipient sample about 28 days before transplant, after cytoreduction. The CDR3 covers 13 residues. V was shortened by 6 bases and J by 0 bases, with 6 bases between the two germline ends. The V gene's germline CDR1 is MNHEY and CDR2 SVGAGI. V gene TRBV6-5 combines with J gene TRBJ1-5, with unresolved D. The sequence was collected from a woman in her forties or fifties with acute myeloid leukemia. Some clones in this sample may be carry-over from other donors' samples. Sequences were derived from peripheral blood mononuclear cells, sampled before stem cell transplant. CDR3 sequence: CASRRNSNQPQHF. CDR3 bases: TGTGCCAGCAGACGCAATAGCAATCAGCCCCAGCATTTT.